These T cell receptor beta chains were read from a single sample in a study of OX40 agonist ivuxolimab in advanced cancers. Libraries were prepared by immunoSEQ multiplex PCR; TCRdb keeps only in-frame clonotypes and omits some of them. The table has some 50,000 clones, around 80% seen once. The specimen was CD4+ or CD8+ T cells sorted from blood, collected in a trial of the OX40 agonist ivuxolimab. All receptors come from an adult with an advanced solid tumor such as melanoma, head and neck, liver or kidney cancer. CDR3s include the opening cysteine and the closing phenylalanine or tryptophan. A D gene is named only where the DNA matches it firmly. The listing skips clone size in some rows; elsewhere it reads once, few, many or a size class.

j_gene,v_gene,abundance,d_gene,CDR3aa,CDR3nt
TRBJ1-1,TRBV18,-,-,CASSPPLRGQNTEAFF,TGTGCCAGCTCACCACCTTTGCGGGGGCAGAACACTGAAGCTTTCTTT
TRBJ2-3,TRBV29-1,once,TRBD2,CSVEDVGAGGGDTQYF,TGCAGCGTTGAAGATGTAGGAGCGGGAGGTGGGGATACGCAGTATTTT
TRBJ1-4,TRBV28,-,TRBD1,CASSPPTGGYEKLFF,TGTGCCAGCAGCCCGCCGACAGGGGGCTATGAAAAACTGTTTTTT
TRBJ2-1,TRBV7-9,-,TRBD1,CASRGDRGYNEQFF,TGTGCCAGCAGGGGGGACAGGGGCTACAATGAGCAGTTCTTC
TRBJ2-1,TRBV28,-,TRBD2,CASSSQTSGGGFF,TGTGCCAGCAGTTCCCAAACTAGCGGAGGCGGGTTCTTC
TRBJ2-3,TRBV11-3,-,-,CASSLVGGDTQYF,TGTGCCAGCAGCTTAGTGGGGGGAGATACGCAGTATTTT
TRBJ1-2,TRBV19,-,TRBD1,CASSIIGTEPNGYTF,TGTGCCAGTAGTATTATCGGGACAGAGCCAAATGGCTACACCTTC
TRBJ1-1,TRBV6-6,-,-,CASRIGQNTEAFF,TGTGCCAGCAGGATCGGACAGAACACTGAAGCTTTCTTT
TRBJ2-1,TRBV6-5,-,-,CASRRYNEQFF,TGTGCCAGCAGACGGTACAATGAGCAGTTCTTC
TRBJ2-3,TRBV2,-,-,CASRNRAGTDTQYF,TGTGCCAGCAGAAACAGGGCGGGCACAGATACGCAGTATTTT
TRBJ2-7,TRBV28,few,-,CASSLLFSGRIFTYEQYF,TGTGCCAGCAGTTTACTCTTTAGCGGACGCATATTCACCTACGAGCAGTACTTC
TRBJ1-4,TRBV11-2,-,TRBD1,CASSPGQGREKLFF,TGTGCCAGCAGCCCGGGACAGGGGCGTGAAAAACTGTTTTTT
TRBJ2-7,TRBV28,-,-,CASSLRGRRYEQYF,TGTGCCAGCAGTTTAAGGGGACGGAGGTACGAGCAGTACTTC
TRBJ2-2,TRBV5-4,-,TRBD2,CASSLATSGTPGELFF,TGTGCCAGCAGCTTGGCGACTAGCGGGACCCCTGGGGAGCTGTTTTTT
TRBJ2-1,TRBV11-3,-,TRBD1,CASGPGTVNNEQFF,TGTGCCAGCGGCCCCGGGACAGTTAACAATGAGCAGTTCTTC
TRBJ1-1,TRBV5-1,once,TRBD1,CASSLGQGYTEAFF,TGCGCCAGCAGCCTGGGACAGGGTTACACTGAAGCTTTCTTT
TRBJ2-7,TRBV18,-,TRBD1,CASSRDREHEQYF,TGTGCCAGCTCACGGGACAGGGAACACGAGCAGTACTTC
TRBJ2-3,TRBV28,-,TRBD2,CATLEQLAGSDTQYF,TGTGCCACCCTCGAACAACTAGCGGGGTCAGATACGCAGTATTTT
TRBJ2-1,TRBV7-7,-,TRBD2,CASSPGSGRDGEQFF,TGTGCTAGCAGCCCCGGGAGCGGGAGGGACGGTGAGCAGTTCTTC
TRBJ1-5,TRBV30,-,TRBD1,CAWSAGQGINQPQHF,TGTGCCTGGAGTGCGGGACAGGGGATTAATCAGCCCCAGCATTTT
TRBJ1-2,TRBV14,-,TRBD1,CASSRNPQGAGGYTF,TGTGCCAGCAGCCGCAATCCACAGGGGGCGGGTGGCTACACCTTC
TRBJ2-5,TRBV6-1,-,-,CASTEETQYF,TGTGCCAGCACTGAAGAGACCCAGTACTTC